The 7 T cell receptor beta chains below were found in one sample sequenced in a study of shared clonotypes between healthy human individuals. The protocol was immunoSEQ multiplex PCR, while the TCRdb copy is restricted to in-frame clones and leaves out a portion. The profile shows under 600,000 clones, 97% of them singletons. Sequencing input: naive CD4+ T cells sorted from blood. Documented subset: CD45RA+ positively selected. All receptors derive from a woman in her 30s in good health.

The chain employs TRBV21-1 and TRBJ2-5; no DNA check was done on the table's D call, TRBD2. TRBV21-1 is tagged as a pseudogene. CDR3 length: 18 amino acids. The chain's CDR3 is CASSKGASGREDQETQYF. The CDR3 DNA follows: TGTGCCAGCAGCAAAGGGGCTAGCGGGAGGGAAGATCAAGAGACCCAGTACTTC.

Only one count was recorded for this clone. The chain carries TRBV29-1 and TRBJ2-2; D is tentatively TRBD1 or TRBD2 (5 bases each). V shed 3 bases and J shed 1 base, with 9 bases lying between them. This CDR3 region has 14 residues. The germline V gene has CDR1 SQVTM and CDR2 ANQGSEA. The DNA of the CDR3 is TGCAGCGTTGACCCGGGGCAGAACACCGGGGAGCTGTTTTTT. Protein: CSVDPGQNTGELFF.

A note on this clone: Within the sample, other DNA sequences also encode this same CDR3. This chain uses TRBV7-9 with TRBJ2-7; maybe TRBD1 (6 bases). CDR1 and CDR2 from the germline V gene are SEHNR and FQNEAQ (reference sequence). CDR3 length: 12 residues. V shed 4 bases and J shed 4 bases, with 8 bases lying between them. The CDR3 loop reads CASSSQGYEQYF. The CDR3, as DNA: TGTGCCAGCAGCTCACAGGGATACGAGCAGTACTTC.

This clone showed up just once. The J gene is TRBJ2-1, the V gene TRBV10-1; 7 positions agree with TRBD2. Germline lookup yields CDR1 WNHNN and CDR2 SYGVQD (reference sequence). With V trimmed by 0 bases and J by 6 bases, 5 bases remained unmatched. This CDR3 has 15 residues. For the CDR3, the DNA is TGCGCCAGCAGTGAGTCGACAAGCGGGATCAATGAGCAGTTCTTC. As protein: CASSESTSGINEQFF.

The chain carries TRBV14 and TRBJ2-4, with unresolved D. CDR1 is SGHDN and CDR2 is FVKESK in the germline V gene. Trimming removed 0 bases at V and 6 bases at J, with 3 bases between. The CDR3 sequence is 12 residues long. Here the CDR3 DNA reads TGTGCCAGCAGCCAAGATACAAACATTCAGTACTTC. Its translation is CASSQDTNIQYF.

The chain joins TRBV7-2 to TRBJ2-5; the D gene is possibly TRBD2 (6 bases). The CDR3 has 18 residues. V lost 1 base, J lost 5 bases, and 23 bases lay in between. Germline V gene data show CDR1 as SGHTA and CDR2 as FQGNSA. The CDR3 here is CASSLGGGAGLFSETQYF. CDR3 in DNA: TGTGCCAGCAGCTTAGGAGGCGGGGCAGGCCTATTCTCGGAGACCCAGTACTTC.

The V and J genes are TRBV6-6 and TRBJ2-2; weak D call: TRBD1 (6 bases). The germline CDR1 and CDR2 sequences are MNHNY and SVGAGI (reference sequence). This CDR3 spans 14 amino acids. V dropped 5 bases and J dropped 2 bases, with 9 bases sitting between them. The CDR3 DNA follows: TGTGCCAGCAGTCTCAGGGGCAACACCGGGGAGCTGTTTTTT. It codes for CASSLRGNTGELFF.